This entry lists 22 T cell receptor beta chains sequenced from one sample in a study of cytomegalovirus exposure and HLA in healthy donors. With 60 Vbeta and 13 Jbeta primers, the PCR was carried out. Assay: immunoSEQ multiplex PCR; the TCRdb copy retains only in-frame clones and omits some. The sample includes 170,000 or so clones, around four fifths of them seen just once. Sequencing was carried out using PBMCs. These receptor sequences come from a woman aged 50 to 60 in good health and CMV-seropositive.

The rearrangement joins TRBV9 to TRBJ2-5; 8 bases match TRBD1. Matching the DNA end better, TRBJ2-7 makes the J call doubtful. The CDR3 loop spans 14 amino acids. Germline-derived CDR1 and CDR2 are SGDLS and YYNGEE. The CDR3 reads CASSVGTGAYEQYF. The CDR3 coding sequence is TGTGCCAGCAGCGTTGGGACAGGCGCCTACGAGCAGTACTTC.

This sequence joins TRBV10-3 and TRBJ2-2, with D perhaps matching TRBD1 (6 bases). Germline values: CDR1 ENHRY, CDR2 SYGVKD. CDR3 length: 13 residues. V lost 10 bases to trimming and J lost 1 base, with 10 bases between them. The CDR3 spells CASTGMNTGELFF. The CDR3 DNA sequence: TGTGCCAGCACAGGGATGAACACCGGGGAGCTGTTTTTT.

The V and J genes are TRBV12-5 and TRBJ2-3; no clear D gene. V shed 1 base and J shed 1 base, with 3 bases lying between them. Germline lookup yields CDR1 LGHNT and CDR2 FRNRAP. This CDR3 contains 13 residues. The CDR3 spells CASGLAGTDTQYF. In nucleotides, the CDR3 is TGTGCTAGTGGTTTGGCAGGCACAGATACGCAGTATTTT.

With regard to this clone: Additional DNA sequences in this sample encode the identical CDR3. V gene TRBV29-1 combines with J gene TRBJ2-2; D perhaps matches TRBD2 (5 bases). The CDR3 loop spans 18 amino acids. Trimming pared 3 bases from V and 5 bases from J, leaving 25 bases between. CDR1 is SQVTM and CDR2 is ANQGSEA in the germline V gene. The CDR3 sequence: CSVESSGSKDLKTGELFF. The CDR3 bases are TGCAGCGTTGAGAGTTCGGGCAGTAAGGACTTGAAGACCGGGGAGCTGTTTTTT.

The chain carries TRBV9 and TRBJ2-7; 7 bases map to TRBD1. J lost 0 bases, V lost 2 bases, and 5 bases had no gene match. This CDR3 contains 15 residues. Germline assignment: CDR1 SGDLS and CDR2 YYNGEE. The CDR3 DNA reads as TGTGCCAGCAGCGTCGGACAGGCAAGCTCCTACGAGCAGTACTTC. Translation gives CASSVGQASSYEQYF.

In nucleotides, the CDR3 is TGTGCCAGCAGCTTTCTTCGACAGGGAAATACTGAAGCTTTCTTT. Protein: CASSFLRQGNTEAFF. V is TRBV5-8 and J is TRBJ1-1, with 7 bases lining up with TRBD1. This CDR3 spans 15 amino acids. Looked up from germline, CDR1 is SGHTS and CDR2 is YDEGEE. Trimming took 2 bases from V and 5 from J; bases not matched to a gene: 9.

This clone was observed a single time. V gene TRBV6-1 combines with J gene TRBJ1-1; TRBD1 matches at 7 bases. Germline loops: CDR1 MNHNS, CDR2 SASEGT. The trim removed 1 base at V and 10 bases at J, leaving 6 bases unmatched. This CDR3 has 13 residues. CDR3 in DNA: TGTGCCAGCAGTGAAGTAAGGCGGACAGGAGCTTTCTTT. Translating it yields CASSEVRRTGAFF.

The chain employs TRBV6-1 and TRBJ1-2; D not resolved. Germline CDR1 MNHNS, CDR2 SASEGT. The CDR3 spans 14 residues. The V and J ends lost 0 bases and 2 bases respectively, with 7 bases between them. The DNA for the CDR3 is TGTGCCAGCAGTGAAGCGCTTCAGAACTATGGCTACACCTTC. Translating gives CASSEALQNYGYTF.

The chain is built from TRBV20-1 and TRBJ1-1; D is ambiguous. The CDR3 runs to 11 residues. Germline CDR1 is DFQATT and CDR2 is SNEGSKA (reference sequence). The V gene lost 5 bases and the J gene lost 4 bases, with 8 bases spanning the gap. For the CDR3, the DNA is TGCAGTGCTTTTCTCCTCACTGAAGCTTTCTTT. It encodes CSAFLLTEAFF.

In DNA, the CDR3 is TGTGCCAGCAGCCTGGGAGGGCGCGATTCCGATGGCTACACCTTC. Translating it yields CASSLGGRDSDGYTF. The chain links TRBV28 to TRBJ1-2; D uncertain. This CDR3 is 15 amino acids long. Germline CDR1 MDHEN, CDR2 SYDVKM. V was shortened by 6 bases and J by 6 bases, with 20 bases between the two germline ends.

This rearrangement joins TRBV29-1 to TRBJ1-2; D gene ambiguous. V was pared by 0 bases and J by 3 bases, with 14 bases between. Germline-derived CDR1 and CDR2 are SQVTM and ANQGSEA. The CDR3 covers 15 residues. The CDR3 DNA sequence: TGCAGCGTTGAAGAGAGGCCGTCGGGTCACTATGGCTACACCTTC. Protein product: CSVEERPSGHYGYTF.

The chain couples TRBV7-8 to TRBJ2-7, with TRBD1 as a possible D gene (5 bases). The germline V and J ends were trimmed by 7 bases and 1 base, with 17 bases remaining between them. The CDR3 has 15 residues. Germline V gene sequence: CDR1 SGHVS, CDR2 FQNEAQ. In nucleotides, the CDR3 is TGTGCCAGCATGACCTTGGCCAGGGCTTCCTACGAGCAGTACTTC. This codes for CASMTLARASYEQYF.

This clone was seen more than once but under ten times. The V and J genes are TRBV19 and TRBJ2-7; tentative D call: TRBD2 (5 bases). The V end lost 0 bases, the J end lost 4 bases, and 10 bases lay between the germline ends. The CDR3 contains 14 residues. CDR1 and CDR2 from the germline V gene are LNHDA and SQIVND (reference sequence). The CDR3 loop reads CASSIDLSGYEQYF. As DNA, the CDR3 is TGTGCCAGTAGTATAGATCTATCGGGGTACGAGCAGTACTTC.

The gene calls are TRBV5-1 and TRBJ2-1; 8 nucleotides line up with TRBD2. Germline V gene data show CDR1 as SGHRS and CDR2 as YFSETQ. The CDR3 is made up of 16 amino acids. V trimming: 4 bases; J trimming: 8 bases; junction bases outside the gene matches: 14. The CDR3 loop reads CASSPEAGVRWDEQFF. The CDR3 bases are TGCGCCAGCAGCCCTGAAGCGGGAGTAAGATGGGATGAGCAGTTCTTC.

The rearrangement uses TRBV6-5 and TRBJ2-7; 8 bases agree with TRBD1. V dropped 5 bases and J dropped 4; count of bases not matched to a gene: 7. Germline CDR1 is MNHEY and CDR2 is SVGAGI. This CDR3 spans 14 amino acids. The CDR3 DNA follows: TGTGCCAGCAGTGTCCGGGACAGGATTTACGAGCAGTACTTC. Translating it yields CASSVRDRIYEQYF.

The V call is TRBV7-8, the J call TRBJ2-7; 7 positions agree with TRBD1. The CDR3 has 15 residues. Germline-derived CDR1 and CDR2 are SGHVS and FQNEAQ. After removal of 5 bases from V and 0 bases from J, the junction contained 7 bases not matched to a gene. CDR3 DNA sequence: TGTGCCAGCAGCCCCCGGGACAGCCTCTCCTACGAGCAGTACTTC. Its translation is CASSPRDSLSYEQYF.

The CDR3 DNA sequence: TGCGCCAGCAGCTTGGGACTAGCGGGAGGGCCGGATAATGAGCAGTTCTTC. It is translated as CASSLGLAGGPDNEQFF. This sequence joins TRBV5-1 and TRBJ2-1; 14 bases fit TRBD2. The CDR3 extends over 17 amino acids. Germline V gives CDR1 SGHRS, CDR2 YFSETQ. The ends lost 0 bases at V and 7 bases at J; junction bases unmatched: 6.

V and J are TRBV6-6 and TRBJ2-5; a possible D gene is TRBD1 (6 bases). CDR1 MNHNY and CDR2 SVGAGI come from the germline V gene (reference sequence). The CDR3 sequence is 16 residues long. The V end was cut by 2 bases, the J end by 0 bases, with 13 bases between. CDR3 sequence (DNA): TGTGCCAGCAGTTACCGCCAGGGGATGTACCAAGAGACCCAGTACTTC. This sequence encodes CASSYRQGMYQETQYF.

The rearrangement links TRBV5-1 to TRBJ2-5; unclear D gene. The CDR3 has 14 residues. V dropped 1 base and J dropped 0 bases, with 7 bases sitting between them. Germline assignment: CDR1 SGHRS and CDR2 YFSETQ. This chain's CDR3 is CASSLFSYQETQYF. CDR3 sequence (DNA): TGCGCCAGCAGCTTGTTTTCGTACCAAGAGACCCAGTACTTC.

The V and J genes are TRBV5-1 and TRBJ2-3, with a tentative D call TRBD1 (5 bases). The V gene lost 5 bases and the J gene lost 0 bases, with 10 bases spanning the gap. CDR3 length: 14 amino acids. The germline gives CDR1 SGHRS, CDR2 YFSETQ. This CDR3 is CASRQVESTDTQYF. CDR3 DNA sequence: TGCGCCAGCAGACAGGTAGAGAGCACAGATACGCAGTATTTT. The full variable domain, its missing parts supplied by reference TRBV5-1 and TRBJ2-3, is KAGVTQTPRYLIKTRGQQVTLSCSPISGHRSVSWYQQTPGQGLQFLFEYFSETQRNKGNFPGRFSGRQFSNSRSEMNVSTLELGDSALYLCASRQVESTDTQYFGPGTRLTVL.

CDR3 protein: CASAPTEIQETQYF. CDR3 sequence (DNA): TGTGCCAGCGCTCCGACAGAGATTCAAGAGACCCAGTACTTC. The chain links TRBV27 to TRBJ2-5; D perhaps matches TRBD1 (5 bases). CDR1 is MNHEY and CDR2 is SMNVEV in the germline V gene (reference sequence). V shed 8 bases and J shed 2 bases, with 15 bases lying between them. The CDR3 length is 14 residues.

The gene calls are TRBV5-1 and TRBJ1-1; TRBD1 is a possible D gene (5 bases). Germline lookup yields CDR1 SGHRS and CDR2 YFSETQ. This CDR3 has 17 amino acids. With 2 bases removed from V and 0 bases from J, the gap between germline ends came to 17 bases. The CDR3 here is CASSLGSRGNMNTEAFF. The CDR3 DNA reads TGCGCCAGCAGCTTAGGGTCAAGGGGCAACATGAACACTGAAGCTTTCTTT. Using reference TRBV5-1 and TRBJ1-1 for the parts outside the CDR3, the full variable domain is KAGVTQTPRYLIKTRGQQVTLSCSPISGHRSVSWYQQTPGQGLQFLFEYFSETQRNKGNFPGRFSGRQFSNSRSEMNVSTLELGDSALYLCASSLGSRGNMNTEAFFGQGTRLTVV.